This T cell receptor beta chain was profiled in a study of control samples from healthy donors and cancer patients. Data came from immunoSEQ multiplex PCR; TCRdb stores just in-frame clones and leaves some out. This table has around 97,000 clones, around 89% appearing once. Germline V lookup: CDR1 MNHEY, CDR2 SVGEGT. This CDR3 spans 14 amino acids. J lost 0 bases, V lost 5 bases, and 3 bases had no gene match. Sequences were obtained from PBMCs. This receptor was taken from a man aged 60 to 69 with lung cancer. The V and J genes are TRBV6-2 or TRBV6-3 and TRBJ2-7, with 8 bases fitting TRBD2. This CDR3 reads CASSTGTSSYEQYV. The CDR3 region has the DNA TGTGCCAGCAGTACCGGGACTAGCTCCTACGAGCAGTACGTC.